Below, 2 T cell receptor beta chains from the same sample are listed, as sequenced in a study of T cell responses to AZD1222 COVID-19 vaccine (dated by TCRdb to about 2021). Reading the label with the study, this specimen's time point is: about 28 days (+/-7) after the second vaccine dose. Libraries were made using the immunoSEQ multiplex PCR assay. TCRdb mirrors the immuneACCESS table, restricted to in-frame sequences. Some clones are absent from its copies; in checked studies, under half trace to an unresolved V gene, and the reason for the others is unknown. A total of more than 85,000 clones appear in this sample, approximately 90% of them only once. Together, the top ten hold around 16% of the sample. The sample here was peripheral blood, taken 28 days after the second AZD1222 dose. The receptors shown here come from an adult who received the AZD1222 COVID-19 vaccine.

The V call is TRBV19, the J call TRBJ2-1; 11 positions agree with TRBD1. V trimming: 2 bases; J trimming: 6 bases; junction bases outside the gene matches: 24. Per germline, CDR1 LNHDA and CDR2 SQIVND (reference sequence). The CDR3 runs to 22 residues. CDR3 amino acids: CASSISLIWDRGNRARGNEQFF. The CDR3 DNA reads as TGTGCCAGTAGTATAAGTTTAATTTGGGACAGGGGGAATAGGGCTCGGGGCAATGAGCAGTTCTTC.

The chain couples TRBV2 to TRBJ1-5; tentative D call: TRBD1 (6 bases). Germline lookup yields CDR1 SNHLY and CDR2 FYNNEI. The germline V and J ends were trimmed by 8 bases and 6 bases, with 17 bases remaining between them. CDR3 length: 14 residues. CDR3 coding DNA: TGTGCCAGCCAAGACAGGATAAAAGGTCAGCCCCAGCATTTT. Protein: CASQDRIKGQPQHF.